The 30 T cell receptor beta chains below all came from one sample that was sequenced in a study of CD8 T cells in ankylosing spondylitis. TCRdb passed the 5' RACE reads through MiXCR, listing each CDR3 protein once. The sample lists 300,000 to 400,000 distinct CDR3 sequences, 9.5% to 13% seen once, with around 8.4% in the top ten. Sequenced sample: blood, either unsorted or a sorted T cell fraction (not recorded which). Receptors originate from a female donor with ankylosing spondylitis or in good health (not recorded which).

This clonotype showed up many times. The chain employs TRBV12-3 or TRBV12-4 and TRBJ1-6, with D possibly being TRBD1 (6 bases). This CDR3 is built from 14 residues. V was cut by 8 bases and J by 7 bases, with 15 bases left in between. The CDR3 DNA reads TGTGCCAGCCGGGTAACAGGGAGAAATTCACCCCTCCACTTT. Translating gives CASRVTGRNSPLHF.

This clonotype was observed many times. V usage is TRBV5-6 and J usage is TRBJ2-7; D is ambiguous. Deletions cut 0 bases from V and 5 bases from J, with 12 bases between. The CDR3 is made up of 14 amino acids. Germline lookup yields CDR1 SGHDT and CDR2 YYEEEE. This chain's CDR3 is CASSLVAGNHEQYF. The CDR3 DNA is TGTGCCAGCAGCTTGGTCGCAGGAAACCACGAGCAGTACTTC. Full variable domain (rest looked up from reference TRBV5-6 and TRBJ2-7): DAGVTQSPTHLIKTRGQQVTLRCSPKSGHDTVSWYQQALGQGPQFIFQYYEEEERQRGNFPDRFSGHQFPNYSSELNVNALLLGDSALYLCASSLVAGNHEQYFGPGTRLTVT.

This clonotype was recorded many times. The DNA for the CDR3 is TGTGCCAGCAGCTTTGTCTCTGCGCACACCGGGGAGCTGTTTTTT. Translated, it gives CASSFVSAHTGELFF. This sequence joins TRBV7-2 and TRBJ2-2; D remains ambiguous. Germline V gene sequence: CDR1 SGHTA, CDR2 FQGNSA. The CDR3 is 15 residues long. V was shortened by 3 bases and J by 3 bases, with 11 bases between the two germline ends.

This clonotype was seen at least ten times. CDR3 residues: CASSLLRLEEQYF. The CDR3 DNA follows: TGCGCCAGCAGCTTACTCAGGCTAGAGGAGCAGTACTTC. This chain links TRBV5-1 with TRBJ2-7; D remains unclear. Germline assignment: CDR1 SGHRS and CDR2 YFSETQ. The CDR3 spans 13 residues. V lost 2 bases to trimming and J lost 7 bases, with 13 bases between them.

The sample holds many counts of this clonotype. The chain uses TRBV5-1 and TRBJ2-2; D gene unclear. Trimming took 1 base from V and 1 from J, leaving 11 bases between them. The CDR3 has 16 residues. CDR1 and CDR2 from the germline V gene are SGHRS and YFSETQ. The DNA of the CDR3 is TGCGCCAGCAGCTTGCTGCGGCATGGGAACACCGGGGAGCTGTTTTTT. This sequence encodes CASSLLRHGNTGELFF. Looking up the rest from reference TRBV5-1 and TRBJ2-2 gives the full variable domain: KAGVTQTPRYLIKTRGQQVTLSCSPISGHRSVSWYQQTPGQGLQFLFEYFSETQRNKGNFPGRFSGRQFSNSRSEMNVSTLELGDSALYLCASSLLRHGNTGELFFGEGSRLTVL.

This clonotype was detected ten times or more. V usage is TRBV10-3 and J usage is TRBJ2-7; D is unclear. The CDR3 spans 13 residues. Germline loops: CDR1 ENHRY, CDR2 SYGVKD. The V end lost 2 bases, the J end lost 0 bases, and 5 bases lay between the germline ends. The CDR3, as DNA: TGTGCCATCAGTGAGACTAACTCCTACGAGCAGTACTTC. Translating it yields CAISETNSYEQYF.

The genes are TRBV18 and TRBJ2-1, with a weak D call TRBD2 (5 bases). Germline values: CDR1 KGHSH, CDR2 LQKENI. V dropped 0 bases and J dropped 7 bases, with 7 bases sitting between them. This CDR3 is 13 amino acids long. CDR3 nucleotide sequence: TGTGCCAGCTCACCACCTAGCGTAAATGAGCAGTTCTTC. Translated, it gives CASSPPSVNEQFF.

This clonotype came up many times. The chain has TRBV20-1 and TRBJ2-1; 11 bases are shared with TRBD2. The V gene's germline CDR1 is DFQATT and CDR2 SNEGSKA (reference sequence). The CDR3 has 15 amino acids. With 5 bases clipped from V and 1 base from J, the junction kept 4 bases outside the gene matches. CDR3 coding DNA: TGCAGTGCTCCCAGACTAGCGGGGTCCTACAATGAGCAGTTCTTC. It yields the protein CSAPRLAGSYNEQFF.

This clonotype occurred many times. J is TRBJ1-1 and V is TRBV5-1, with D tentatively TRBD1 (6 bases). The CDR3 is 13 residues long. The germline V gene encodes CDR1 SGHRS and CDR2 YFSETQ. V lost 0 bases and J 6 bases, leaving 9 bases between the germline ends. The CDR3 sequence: CASSLVAGAEAFF. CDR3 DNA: TGCGCCAGCAGCTTGGTGGCAGGGGCTGAAGCTTTCTTT.

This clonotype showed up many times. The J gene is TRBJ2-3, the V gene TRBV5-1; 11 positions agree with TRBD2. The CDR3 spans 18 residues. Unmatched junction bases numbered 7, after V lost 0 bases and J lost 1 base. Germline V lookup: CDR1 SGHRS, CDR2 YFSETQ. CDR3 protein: CASSLDLAGGTGTDTQYF. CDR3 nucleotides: TGCGCCAGCAGCTTGGACCTAGCGGGGGGCACAGGCACAGATACGCAGTATTTT.

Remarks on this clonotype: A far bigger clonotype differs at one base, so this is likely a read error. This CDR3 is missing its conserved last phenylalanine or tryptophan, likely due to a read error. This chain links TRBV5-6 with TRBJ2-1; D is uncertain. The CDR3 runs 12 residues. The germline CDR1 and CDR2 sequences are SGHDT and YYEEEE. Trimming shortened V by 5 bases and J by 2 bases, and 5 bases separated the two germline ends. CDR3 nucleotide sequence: TGTGCCAGCAGTGGGCCCTACAATGAGCAGTTCTTG. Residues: CASSGPYNEQFL.

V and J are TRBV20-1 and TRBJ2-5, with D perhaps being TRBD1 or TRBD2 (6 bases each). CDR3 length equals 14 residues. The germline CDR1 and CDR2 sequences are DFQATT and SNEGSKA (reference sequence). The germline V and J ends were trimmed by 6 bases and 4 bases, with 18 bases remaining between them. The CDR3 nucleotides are TGCAGTGCAAACAAATTGGGGGGCTCAGAGACCCAGTACTTC. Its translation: CSANKLGGSETQYF.

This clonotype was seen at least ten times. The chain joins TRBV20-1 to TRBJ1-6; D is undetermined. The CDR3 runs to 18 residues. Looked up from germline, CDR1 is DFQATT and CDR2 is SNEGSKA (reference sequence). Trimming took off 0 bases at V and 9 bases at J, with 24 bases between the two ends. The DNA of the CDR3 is TGCAGTGCTAGAGATCCCATGGGCCCTCTCACGTCGGCTTCACCCCTCCACTTT. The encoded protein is CSARDPMGPLTSASPLHF.

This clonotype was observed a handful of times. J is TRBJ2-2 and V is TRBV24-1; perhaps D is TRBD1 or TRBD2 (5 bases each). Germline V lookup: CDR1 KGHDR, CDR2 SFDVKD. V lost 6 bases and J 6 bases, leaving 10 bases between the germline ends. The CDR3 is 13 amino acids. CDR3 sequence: CATSLTGPGELFF. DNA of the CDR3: TGTGCCACCAGTCTTACGGGGCCCGGGGAGCTGTTTTTT.

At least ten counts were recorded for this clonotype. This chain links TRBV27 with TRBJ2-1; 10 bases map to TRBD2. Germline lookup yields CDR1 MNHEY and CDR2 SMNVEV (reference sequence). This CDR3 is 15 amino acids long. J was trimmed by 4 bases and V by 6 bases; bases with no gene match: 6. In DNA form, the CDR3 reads TGTGCCAGCAGCTATAATAGCGGGAGGTACAATGAGCAGTTCTTC. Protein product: CASSYNSGRYNEQFF.

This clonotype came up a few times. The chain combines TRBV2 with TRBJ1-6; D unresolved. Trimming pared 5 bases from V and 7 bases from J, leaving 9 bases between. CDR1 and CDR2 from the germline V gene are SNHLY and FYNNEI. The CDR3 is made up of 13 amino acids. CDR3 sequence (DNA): TGTGCCAGCAGTCCTCTTTGGAATTCACCCCTCCACTTT. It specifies CASSPLWNSPLHF.

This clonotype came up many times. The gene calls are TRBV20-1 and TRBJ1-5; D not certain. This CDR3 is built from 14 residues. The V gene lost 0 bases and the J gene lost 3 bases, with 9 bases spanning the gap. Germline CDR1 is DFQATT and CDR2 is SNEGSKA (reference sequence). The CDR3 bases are TGCAGTGCTAGAGATTCGGGCGTCAATCAGCCCCAGCATTTT. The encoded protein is CSARDSGVNQPQHF.

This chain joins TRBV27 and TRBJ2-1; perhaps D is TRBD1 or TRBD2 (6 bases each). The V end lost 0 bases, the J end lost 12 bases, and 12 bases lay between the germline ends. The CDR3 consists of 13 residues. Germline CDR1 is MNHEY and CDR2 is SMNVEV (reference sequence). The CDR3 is CASSLSRGEGQFF. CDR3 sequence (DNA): TGTGCCAGCAGTTTATCGAGGGGGGAAGGGCAGTTCTTC.

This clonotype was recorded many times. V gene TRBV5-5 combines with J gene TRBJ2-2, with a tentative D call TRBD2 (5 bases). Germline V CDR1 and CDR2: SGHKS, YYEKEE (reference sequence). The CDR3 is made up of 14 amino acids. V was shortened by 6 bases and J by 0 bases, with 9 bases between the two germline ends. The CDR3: CASTLTTNTGELFF. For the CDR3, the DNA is TGTGCCAGCACCCTGACTACGAACACCGGGGAGCTGTTTTTT.

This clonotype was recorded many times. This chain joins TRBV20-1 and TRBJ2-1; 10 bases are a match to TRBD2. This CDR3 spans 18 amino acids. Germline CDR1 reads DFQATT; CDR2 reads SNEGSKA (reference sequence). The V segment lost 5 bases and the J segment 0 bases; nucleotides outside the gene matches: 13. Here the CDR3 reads CSALFLAGARSSYNEQFF. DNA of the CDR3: TGCAGTGCTTTATTTCTAGCGGGGGCCCGGAGCTCCTACAATGAGCAGTTCTTC.

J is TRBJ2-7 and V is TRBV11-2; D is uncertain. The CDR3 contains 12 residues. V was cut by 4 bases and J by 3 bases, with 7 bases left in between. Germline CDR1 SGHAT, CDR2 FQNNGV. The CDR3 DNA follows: TGTGCCAGCAGCTGGTGGAGCTACGAGCAGTACTTC. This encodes CASSWWSYEQYF.

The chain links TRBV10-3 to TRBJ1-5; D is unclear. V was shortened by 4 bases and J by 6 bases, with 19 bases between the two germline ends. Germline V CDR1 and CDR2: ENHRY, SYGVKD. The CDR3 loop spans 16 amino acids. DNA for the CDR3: TGTGCCATCAGTGCGGGCATCCCTCAAGCGGGTCAGCCCCAGCATTTT. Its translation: CAISAGIPQAGQPQHF.

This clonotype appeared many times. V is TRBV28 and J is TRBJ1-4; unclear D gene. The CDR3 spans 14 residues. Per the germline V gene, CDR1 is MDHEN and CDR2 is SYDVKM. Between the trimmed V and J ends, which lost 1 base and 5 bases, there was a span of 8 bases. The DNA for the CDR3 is TGTGCCAGCAGTTTATCGGGGAACAATGAAAAACTGTTTTTT. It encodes CASSLSGNNEKLFF. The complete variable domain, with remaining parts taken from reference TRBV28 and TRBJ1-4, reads DVKVTQSSRYLVKRTGEKVFLECVQDMDHENMFWYRQDPGLGLRLIYFSYDVKMKEKGDIPEGYSVSREKKERFSLILESASTNQTSMYLCASSLSGNNEKLFFGSGTQLSVL.

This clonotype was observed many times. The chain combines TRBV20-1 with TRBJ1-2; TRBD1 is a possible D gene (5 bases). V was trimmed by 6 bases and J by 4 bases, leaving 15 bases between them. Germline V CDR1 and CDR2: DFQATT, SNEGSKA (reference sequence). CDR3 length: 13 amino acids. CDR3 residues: CSARRGGAYGYTF. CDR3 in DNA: TGCAGTGCCAGACGGGGGGGAGCCTATGGCTACACCTTC.

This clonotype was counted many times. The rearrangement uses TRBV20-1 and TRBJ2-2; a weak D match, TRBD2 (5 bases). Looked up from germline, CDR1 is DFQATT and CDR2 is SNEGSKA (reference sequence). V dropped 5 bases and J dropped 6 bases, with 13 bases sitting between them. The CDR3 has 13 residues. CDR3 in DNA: TGCAGTGCTTTGGGAGTAGGGTCCGGGGAGCTGTTTTTT. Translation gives CSALGVGSGELFF.

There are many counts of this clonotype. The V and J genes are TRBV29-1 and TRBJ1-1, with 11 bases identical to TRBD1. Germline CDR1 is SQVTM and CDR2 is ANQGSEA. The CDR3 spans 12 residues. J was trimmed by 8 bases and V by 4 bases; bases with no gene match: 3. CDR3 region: CSVGDRGREAFF. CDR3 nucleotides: TGCAGCGTTGGGGACAGGGGGAGGGAAGCTTTCTTT.

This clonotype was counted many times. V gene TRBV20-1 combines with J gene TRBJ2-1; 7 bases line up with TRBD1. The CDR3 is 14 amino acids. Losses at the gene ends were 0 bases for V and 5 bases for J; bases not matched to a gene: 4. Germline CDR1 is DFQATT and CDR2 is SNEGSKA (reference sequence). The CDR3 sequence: CSARDRDRDNEQFF. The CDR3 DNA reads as TGCAGTGCTAGAGATCGGGACAGAGACAATGAGCAGTTCTTC.

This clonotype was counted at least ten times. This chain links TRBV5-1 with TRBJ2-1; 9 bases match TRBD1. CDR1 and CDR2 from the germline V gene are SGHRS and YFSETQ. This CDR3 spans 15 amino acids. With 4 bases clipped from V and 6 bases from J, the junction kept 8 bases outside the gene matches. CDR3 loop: CASSAGTGSGNEQFF. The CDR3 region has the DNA TGCGCCAGCAGCGCAGGGACAGGGTCAGGCAATGAGCAGTTCTTC.

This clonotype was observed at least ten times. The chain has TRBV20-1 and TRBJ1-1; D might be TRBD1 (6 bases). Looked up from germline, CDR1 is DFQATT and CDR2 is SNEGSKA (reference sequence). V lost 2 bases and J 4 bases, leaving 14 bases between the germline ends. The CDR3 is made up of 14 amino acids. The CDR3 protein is CSARIPGQGTEAFF. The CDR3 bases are TGCAGTGCTAGAATCCCGGGACAAGGCACTGAAGCTTTCTTT.

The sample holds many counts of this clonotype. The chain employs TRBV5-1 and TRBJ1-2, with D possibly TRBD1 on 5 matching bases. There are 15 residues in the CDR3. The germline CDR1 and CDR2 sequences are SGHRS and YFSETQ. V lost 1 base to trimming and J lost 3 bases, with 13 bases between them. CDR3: CASSLLPRADYGYTF. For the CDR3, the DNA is TGCGCCAGCAGCTTGCTACCCAGGGCAGACTATGGCTACACCTTC. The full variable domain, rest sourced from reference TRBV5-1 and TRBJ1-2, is KAGVTQTPRYLIKTRGQQVTLSCSPISGHRSVSWYQQTPGQGLQFLFEYFSETQRNKGNFPGRFSGRQFSNSRSEMNVSTLELGDSALYLCASSLLPRADYGYTFGSGTRLTVV.